One sample yielded the 22 T cell receptor beta chains listed below, sequenced in a study of shared clonotypes between healthy human individuals (TCRdb year 2020). The method was the immunoSEQ multiplex PCR assay. Imported from immuneACCESS, the table was reduced by TCRdb to in-frame sequences with V and J called. These copies leave out some clones; in studies compared against another copy, an unresolved V gene accounts for under half, and the cause of the remainder is not known. The sample includes under 1,900,000 clones, with around 98.5% observed a single time. The ten biggest clones cover roughly 0.36% of the sample. Sequenced material: naive CD4+ T cells sorted from blood. What the cell subset or site label conveys for this sample: CD45RA+ positively selected. Receptor source: a man aged 25 to 45 in good health.

J is TRBJ2-7 and V is TRBV7-8; 7 positions match TRBD2. The CDR3 extends over 17 amino acids. Germline V gene sequence: CDR1 SGHVS, CDR2 FQNEAQ. V shed 2 bases and J 1 base; nucleotides not matched to a gene: 11. The CDR3 region is CASSLKARGGSSYEQYF. In DNA form, the CDR3 reads TGTGCCAGCAGCTTAAAGGCAAGGGGCGGGAGTTCCTACGAGCAGTACTTC.

Points on this clone: Within the sample, other DNA sequences also encode this same CDR3. The J gene is TRBJ2-2, the V gene TRBV19; 7 bases agree with TRBD1. CDR1 and CDR2 (germline): LNHDA, SQIVND (reference sequence). The V and J ends lost 3 bases and 5 bases, in that order; junction bases with no gene match: 3. The CDR3 extends over 14 amino acids. DNA of the CDR3: TGTGCCAGTAGTATCTCGACAGGGACCGGGGAGCTGTTTTTT. Residues: CASSISTGTGELFF.

The chain carries TRBV6-6 and TRBJ1-4; no clear D gene. Germline lookup yields CDR1 MNHNY and CDR2 SVGAGI (reference sequence). V gave up 3 bases and J gave up 4 bases, with 6 bases separating them. This CDR3 has 13 amino acids. CDR3 in amino acids: CASSYQINEKLFF. CDR3 nucleotide sequence: TGTGCCAGCAGTTATCAGATTAATGAAAAACTGTTTTTT.

The J gene is TRBJ1-1, the V gene TRBV10-3; unclear D gene. Germline values: CDR1 ENHRY, CDR2 SYGVKD. The V end lost 3 bases, the J end lost 3 bases, and 5 bases lay between the germline ends. This CDR3 region has 12 residues. The DNA of the CDR3 is TGTGCCATCAGTGAACTAGACACTGAAGCTTTCTTT. Amino acids: CAISELDTEAFF.

The V call is TRBV5-1, the J call TRBJ2-5; 7 bases are a match to TRBD1. J lost 10 bases, V lost 0 bases, and 9 bases had no gene match. The CDR3 is 14 residues long. The germline gives CDR1 SGHRS, CDR2 YFSETQ. The CDR3 protein is CASSLGDRVSDQYF. The CDR3 DNA follows: TGCGCCAGCAGCTTGGGAGACAGGGTTTCGGACCAGTACTTC.

V gene TRBV25-1 combines with J gene TRBJ1-2; D ambiguous. This CDR3 contains 13 residues. In germline, CDR1 is MGHDK, CDR2 SYGVNS. V was trimmed by 2 bases and J by 6 bases, leaving 10 bases between them. The CDR3 region is CASSEPDSNGYTF. The CDR3 coding sequence is TGTGCCAGCAGTGAACCCGACTCGAATGGCTACACCTTC.

This rearrangement joins TRBV6-6 to TRBJ1-1; D not resolved. The CDR3 runs 14 residues. Trimming took 0 bases from V and 1 from J, leaving 6 bases between them. Germline V gives CDR1 MNHNY, CDR2 SVGAGI (reference sequence). CDR3 bases: TGTGCCAGCAGTTACTCTATCCAGAACACTGAAGCTTTCTTT. It translates to CASSYSIQNTEAFF.

This chain connects TRBV7-9 to TRBJ1-1, with 7 bases lining up with TRBD1. J gave up 0 bases and V 5 bases, and 6 bases lay outside the gene matches. The CDR3 length is 15 residues. CDR1 SEHNR and CDR2 FQNEAQ come from the germline V gene (reference sequence). CDR3 in DNA: TGTGCCAGCAGCACAATACAGGGGATGAACACTGAAGCTTTCTTT. This gives the protein CASSTIQGMNTEAFF. Using reference TRBV7-9 and TRBJ1-1 for the parts outside the CDR3, the full variable domain is DTGVSQNPRHKITKRGQNVTFRCDPISEHNRLYWYRQTLGQGPEFLTYFQNEAQLEKSRLLSDRFSAERPKGSFSTLEIQRTEQGDSAMYLCASSTIQGMNTEAFFGQGTRLTVV.

Remarks on this clone: The same CDR3 also results from other DNA sequences found in this sample. The V and J genes are TRBV2 and TRBJ1-1, with D uncertain. CDR3 length: 15 amino acids. CDR1 and CDR2 from the germline V gene are SNHLY and FYNNEI. The V and J ends lost 2 bases and 0 bases respectively, with 10 bases between them. CDR3 residues: CASSELGRLNTEAFF. The CDR3 nucleotides are TGTGCCAGCAGTGAATTGGGCAGGTTGAACACTGAAGCTTTCTTT.

The rearrangement joins TRBV5-4 to TRBJ2-7; 8 nucleotides align to TRBD2. This CDR3 contains 16 residues. The germline CDR1 and CDR2 sequences are SGHNT and YYREEE (reference sequence). The trim removed 5 bases at V and 2 bases at J, leaving 12 bases unmatched. In DNA, the CDR3 is TGTGCCAGCAGTTTTGGAGGACTAGCTAATACCTACGAGCAGTACTTC. It is translated as CASSFGGLANTYEQYF.

The CDR3 spells CSGKVAGGPGEQYF. CDR3 in DNA: TGCAGCGGCAAGGTAGCGGGAGGGCCAGGGGAGCAGTACTTC. This chain joins TRBV29-1 and TRBJ2-7; 11 nucleotides line up with TRBD2. This CDR3 region has 14 residues. Unmatched junction bases numbered 12, after V lost 7 bases and J lost 7 bases. Germline CDR1 and CDR2: SQVTM and ANQGSEA.

The V gene is TRBV12-5, the J gene TRBJ2-7; D is ambiguous. This CDR3 is 13 amino acids long. CDR1 LGHNT and CDR2 FRNRAP come from the germline V gene. V dropped 7 bases and J dropped 2 bases, with 12 bases sitting between them. The CDR3 here is CASARPSPYEQYF. CDR3 bases: TGTGCTAGTGCCCGACCATCCCCCTACGAGCAGTACTTC.

This chain joins TRBV7-9 and TRBJ2-1; perhaps TRBD2 as D (6 bases). From germline, CDR1 is SEHNR and CDR2 FQNEAQ (reference sequence). This CDR3 contains 11 residues. DNA for the CDR3: TGTAGCGCTAGCGCCTACAATGAGCAGTTCTTC. Its translation: CSASAYNEQFF. The entire variable domain, with the rest obtained from reference TRBV7-9 and TRBJ2-1, is as follows: DTGVSQNPRHKITKRGQNVTFRCDPISEHNRLYWYRQTLGQGPEFLTYFQNEAQLEKSRLLSDRFSAERPKGSFSTLEIQRTEQGDSAMYLCSASAYNEQFFGPGTRLTVL.

The rearrangement uses TRBV7-9 and TRBJ2-1; D not resolved. V lost 1 base to trimming and J lost 4 bases, with 5 bases between them. Germline V gene sequence: CDR1 SEHNR, CDR2 FQNEAQ (reference sequence). The CDR3 spans 13 residues. CDR3 in DNA: TGTGCCAGCAGCTTAGGGGAATACAATGAGCAGTTCTTC. Protein product: CASSLGEYNEQFF.

The V gene is TRBV19, the J gene TRBJ1-1; a possible D gene is TRBD1 (6 bases). Per germline, CDR1 LNHDA and CDR2 SQIVND (reference sequence). This CDR3 has 13 amino acids. The CDR3 bases are TGTGCTACAGGACAGTCCATACCGGGGGAAGCTTTCTTT. The encoded protein is CATGQSIPGEAFF.

This chain uses TRBV5-3 with TRBJ2-7, with 9 bases matching TRBD1. TRBV5-3 is annotated as an ORF whose role is uncertain. The CDR3 sequence is 17 residues long. The V gene end was trimmed by 1 base and the J gene end by 3 bases; junction bases not matched to a gene: 11. CDR3 loop: CARSLFSPGQGNYEQYF. CDR3 nucleotides: TGTGCCAGAAGCTTGTTCTCTCCGGGACAGGGAAACTACGAGCAGTACTTC.

V gene TRBV29-1 combines with J gene TRBJ2-7; possibly TRBD2 for D (5 bases). This CDR3 spans 13 amino acids. CDR1 is SQVTM and CDR2 is ANQGSEA in the germline V gene. V lost 3 bases and J lost 3, with 12 bases in between. CDR3: CSVETEAHYEQYF. The DNA for the CDR3 is TGCAGCGTTGAGACGGAGGCCCACTACGAGCAGTACTTC.

CDR3 protein: CASSWSDSSYEQYF. The CDR3, as DNA: TGTGCCAGCAGCTGGTCGGACAGCTCCTACGAGCAGTACTTC. The chain combines TRBV25-1 with TRBJ2-7; TRBD1 might be the D (6 bases). V lost 6 bases to trimming and J lost 0 bases, with 12 bases between them. The germline CDR1 and CDR2 sequences are MGHDK and SYGVNS. The CDR3 totals 14 residues.

The chain is built from TRBV5-4 and TRBJ2-2; 12 bases match TRBD2. The germline gives CDR1 SGHNT, CDR2 YYREEE (reference sequence). CDR3 size: 17 residues. V trimming: 4 bases; J trimming: 4 bases; junction bases outside the gene matches: 8. CDR3 bases: TGTGCCAGCAGCCCAGCTAGCGGGAGGGCCGGCACCGGGGAGCTGTTTTTT. Translating it yields CASSPASGRAGTGELFF.

Comments on this clone: The same CDR3 can be traced to other DNA sequences in this sample. The V gene is TRBV7-2, the J gene TRBJ2-7; D is possibly TRBD1 (5 bases). Germline V CDR1 and CDR2: SGHTA, FQGNSA. V was trimmed by 2 bases and J by 4 bases, leaving 6 bases between them. The CDR3 is 12 residues long. CDR3 in DNA: TGTGCCAGCAGCTTACAGGGATACGAGCAGTACTTC. Encoded protein: CASSLQGYEQYF.

The J gene is TRBJ1-1, the V gene TRBV6-1; D remains ambiguous. CDR3 length: 14 amino acids. With 3 bases removed from V and 1 base from J, the gap between germline ends came to 9 bases. Germline-derived CDR1 and CDR2 are MNHNS and SASEGT. The CDR3 region is CASSDRTQNTEAFF. The CDR3 coding sequence is TGTGCCAGCAGTGATAGGACCCAGAACACTGAAGCTTTCTTT.

The chain uses TRBV5-6 and TRBJ1-5; TRBD1 is a possible D gene (5 bases). Germline CDR1 and CDR2: SGHDT and YYEEEE. The CDR3 contains 15 residues. Trimming removed 2 bases from V and 7 bases from J, with 16 bases in between. CDR3 amino acids: CASSLRVSGTQPQHF. In DNA, the CDR3 is TGTGCCAGCAGCTTACGGGTATCGGGGACCCAGCCCCAGCATTTT.